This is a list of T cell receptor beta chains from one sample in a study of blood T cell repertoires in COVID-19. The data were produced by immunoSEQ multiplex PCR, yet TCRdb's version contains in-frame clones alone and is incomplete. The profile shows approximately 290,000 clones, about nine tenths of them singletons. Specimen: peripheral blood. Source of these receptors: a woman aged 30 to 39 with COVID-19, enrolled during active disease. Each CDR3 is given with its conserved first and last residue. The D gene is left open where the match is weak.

cdr3_aa: CASSAQQGTKNIQYF; cdr3_nt: TGTGCCAGCAGCGCGCAACAGGGAACCAAAAACATTCAGTACTTC; d_call: -; j_call: TRBJ2-4; v_call: TRBV7-2
cdr3_aa: CASSAGGGGYEQYF; cdr3_nt: TGTGCCAGCAGCGCCGGCGGGGGCGGCTACGAGCAGTACTTC; d_call: -; j_call: TRBJ2-7; v_call: TRBV7-2
cdr3_aa: CASSFIGGGSYNEQFF; cdr3_nt: TGTGCCAGCAGTTTCATTGGCGGGGGGTCCTACAATGAGCAGTTCTTC; d_call: TRBD2; j_call: TRBJ2-1; v_call: TRBV28
cdr3_aa: CASSLAGTYNSPLHF; cdr3_nt: TGTGCCAGCAGTTTAGCAGGGACCTATAATTCACCCCTCCACTTT; d_call: -; j_call: TRBJ1-6; v_call: TRBV27
cdr3_aa: CASSSPGQTVTGELFF; cdr3_nt: TGTGCCAGCAGTTCACCGGGACAGACCGTCACCGGGGAGCTGTTTTTT; d_call: TRBD1; j_call: TRBJ2-2; v_call: TRBV6-6
cdr3_aa: CASSPSSGTDTQYF; cdr3_nt: TGTGCCAGCAGCCCATCTAGCGGCACAGATACGCAGTATTTT; d_call: -; j_call: TRBJ2-3; v_call: TRBV3-1/TRBV3-2
cdr3_aa: CSASYLQETQYF; cdr3_nt: TGCAGTGCTAGTTACTTACAAGAGACCCAGTACTTC; d_call: -; j_call: TRBJ2-5; v_call: TRBV20-1
cdr3_aa: CASTLWGVVRSEAFF; cdr3_nt: TGTGCCAGCACCCTTTGGGGAGTAGTGAGGAGTGAAGCTTTCTTT; d_call: -; j_call: TRBJ1-1; v_call: TRBV2
cdr3_aa: CASSFSSGTGTNYGYTF; cdr3_nt: TGTGCCAGCAGCTTTTCTTCCGGGACAGGGACAAACTATGGCTACACCTTC; d_call: TRBD1; j_call: TRBJ1-2; v_call: TRBV5-8
cdr3_aa: CASRDNLNQPQHF; cdr3_nt: TGTGCCAGCAGGGACAACTTAAATCAGCCCCAGCATTTT; d_call: -; j_call: TRBJ1-5; v_call: TRBV2
cdr3_aa: CASSYLPGQGFYGYTF; cdr3_nt: TGTGCCAGCAGTTATTTACCGGGACAGGGGTTCTATGGCTACACCTTC; d_call: TRBD1; j_call: TRBJ1-2; v_call: TRBV6-5